The clone carrying this T cell receptor (beta chain) was seen ten or more times. As yet, its antigen is unknown. These data are taken from a study of early T cells in non-severe SARS-CoV-2 infection. Across the whole study: RNA in bulk from unsorted whole blood was sequenced, and chains were unpaired. The study, taken as a whole, reports: Database matching using VDJdb favored anti-spike CD8 responses, with private and CD4 specificities left missing.

Germline V lookup: CDR1 ENHRY, CDR2 SYGVKD. The CDR3 has 11 amino acids. Trimming pared 3 bases from V and 12 bases from J, leaving 9 bases between. Attachment of unique molecular identifiers to individual cDNA molecules was performed. Using its own MiXCR run on the 5' RACE reads, TCRdb lists one record per CDR3 protein. This repertoire shows tens of thousands of distinct CDR3 sequences, more than 9.5% found once; its top ten account for approximately 13%. The TCR sequence derives from an adult who was a healthcare worker with PCR-confirmed SARS-CoV-2 infection or an uninfected control (not recorded which). The sequenced sample consisted of whole blood. This sequence joins TRBV10-3 and TRBJ2-1; TRBD2 is a possible D gene (5 bases). The CDR3 protein is CAISDPSRQFF. CDR3 in DNA: TGTGCCATCAGTGACCCTAGCAGGCAGTTCTTC.